This is a list of T cell receptor beta chains from one sample in a study of brain T cells in children with intractable seizures. Here immunoSEQ multiplex PCR was the method, and the copy in TCRdb shows in-frame clones only, minus some. The data show around 44,000 clones, with 80% to 95% seen just once and 5% to 6.5% held by the top ten. The sample in question was peripheral blood, obtained at surgery. All receptors derive from a girl aged 2 to 9 with tuberous sclerosis and intractable seizures. CDR3s include the opening cysteine and the closing phenylalanine or tryptophan. Fields, in order: V gene, J gene, clone size, D gene, CDR3 DNA, CDR3 protein. D genes are given only for firm matches. For some rows the clone size is stated as once, few or many, or as a class when expanded; others skip it.

v_call: TRBV19
j_call: TRBJ1-2
clone_size: -
d_call: TRBD1
cdr3_nt: TGTGCCAGTAGTACTCTCGGACAGGAATACTATGGCTACACCTTC
cdr3_aa: CASSTLGQEYYGYTF

v_call: TRBV14
j_call: TRBJ2-1
clone_size: once
d_call: TRBD2
cdr3_nt: TGTGCCAGCAGCCTCGTCGGGGCTAGCGGTAACAATGAGCAGTTCTTC
cdr3_aa: CASSLVGASGNNEQFF

v_call: TRBV29-1
j_call: TRBJ1-5
clone_size: -
d_call: TRBD1
cdr3_nt: TGCAGTGCCTCAGGGGGCTACAATCAGCCCCAGCATTTT
cdr3_aa: CSASGGYNQPQHF

v_call: TRBV29-1
j_call: TRBJ1-2
clone_size: -
d_call: -
cdr3_nt: TGCAGCGTTGGTGACGGGGGGCGAGGCTACACCTTC
cdr3_aa: CSVGDGGRGYTF

v_call: TRBV9
j_call: TRBJ2-1
clone_size: -
d_call: TRBD1
cdr3_nt: TGTGCCAGCAGCGAAAGGGACAGAGAGCAGTTCTTC
cdr3_aa: CASSERDREQFF

v_call: TRBV6-4
j_call: TRBJ1-6
clone_size: -
d_call: -
cdr3_nt: TGTGCCAGCAGTCGACTACGCATAACAGTGTGTCGGCTCCTCCACTTT
cdr3_aa: CASSRLRITVCRLLHF

v_call: TRBV5-4
j_call: TRBJ1-1
clone_size: -
d_call: -
cdr3_nt: TGTGCCAGCAGCCCTAGACACGGAACGGAAACTGAAGCTTTCTTT
cdr3_aa: CASSPRHGTETEAFF

v_call: TRBV7-9
j_call: TRBJ2-3
clone_size: once
d_call: TRBD2
cdr3_nt: TGTGCCAGCAGCTCAGGCGGGTCGGGGGGTGATACGCAGTATTTT
cdr3_aa: CASSSGGSGGDTQYF

v_call: TRBV10-2
j_call: TRBJ2-5
clone_size: -
d_call: -
cdr3_nt: TGCGCCAGCAGTGAGTCTTCAAGCCGCGGAGAGACCCAGTACTTC
cdr3_aa: CASSESSSRGETQYF

v_call: TRBV14
j_call: TRBJ1-1
clone_size: -
d_call: TRBD1
cdr3_nt: TGTGCCAGCAGCCAACGCAGGATGACAGGGGGCTTCACTGAAGCTTTCTTT
cdr3_aa: CASSQRRMTGGFTEAFF

v_call: TRBV4-2
j_call: TRBJ1-3
clone_size: -
d_call: -
cdr3_nt: TGTGCCAGCAGCCAAGATCACACCTCTGGAAACACCATATATTTT
cdr3_aa: CASSQDHTSGNTIYF

v_call: TRBV5-1
j_call: TRBJ2-3
clone_size: -
d_call: -
cdr3_nt: TGCGCCAGCACCCCGGGAGCTCCTGACACAGATACGCAGTATTTT
cdr3_aa: CASTPGAPDTDTQYF

v_call: TRBV6-2/TRBV6-3
j_call: TRBJ2-1
clone_size: -
d_call: TRBD2
cdr3_nt: TGTGCCAGCAGTCCGTTGACAGGGCGGCGGGGGGGGGCTGAGCAGTTCTTC
cdr3_aa: CASSPLTGRRGGAEQFF

v_call: TRBV18
j_call: TRBJ2-5
clone_size: once
d_call: -
cdr3_nt: TGTGCCAGCTCACCATCAACGGCCTACCAAGAGACCCAGTACTTC
cdr3_aa: CASSPSTAYQETQYF

v_call: TRBV24-1
j_call: TRBJ1-5
clone_size: -
d_call: TRBD1
cdr3_nt: TGTGCCACCAGTGCCAGGGGGCAAGGCAATCAGCCCCAGCATTTT
cdr3_aa: CATSARGQGNQPQHF

v_call: TRBV5-8
j_call: TRBJ2-3
clone_size: -
d_call: -
cdr3_nt: TGTGCCAGCAGCCTCCGGAAGGCGGATACGCAGTATTTT
cdr3_aa: CASSLRKADTQYF

v_call: TRBV7-3
j_call: TRBJ2-2
clone_size: -
d_call: -
cdr3_nt: TGTGCCAGCAGCTTACAACGAACGGCCGGGGAGCTGTTTTTT
cdr3_aa: CASSLQRTAGELFF

v_call: TRBV6-5
j_call: TRBJ1-1
clone_size: once
d_call: -
cdr3_nt: TGTGCCAGCAGTTTTGGACGGAGACTGAACACTGAAGCTTTCTTT
cdr3_aa: CASSFGRRLNTEAFF

v_call: TRBV5-4
j_call: TRBJ2-1
clone_size: -
d_call: TRBD1
cdr3_nt: TGTGCCAGCAGCCCCGGGACAGGGGCATACAATGAGCAGTTCTTC
cdr3_aa: CASSPGTGAYNEQFF

v_call: TRBV27
j_call: TRBJ1-1
clone_size: -
d_call: TRBD1
cdr3_nt: TGTGCCAGCAGTTCCCCGGGACAGGGGAACACTGAAGCTTTCTTT
cdr3_aa: CASSSPGQGNTEAFF

v_call: TRBV6-5
j_call: TRBJ1-1
clone_size: -
d_call: TRBD1
cdr3_nt: TGTGCCAGCAGGCCGACAGGGTCAGACACTGAAGCTTTCTTT
cdr3_aa: CASRPTGSDTEAFF

v_call: TRBV30
j_call: TRBJ2-1
clone_size: few
d_call: -
cdr3_nt: TGTGCCTGGAGAGAGGTCACACTTGGAGGTGAGCAGTTCTTC
cdr3_aa: CAWREVTLGGEQFF

v_call: TRBV27
j_call: TRBJ1-4
clone_size: -
d_call: -
cdr3_nt: TGTGCCAGCAGTTTGAGGGGGACTAATGAAAAACTGTTTTTT
cdr3_aa: CASSLRGTNEKLFF

v_call: TRBV27
j_call: TRBJ1-6
clone_size: -
d_call: -
cdr3_nt: TGTGCCAGCAGTTTAATCGCCCCAGGGGCCTACTATAATTCACCCCTCCACTTT
cdr3_aa: CASSLIAPGAYYNSPLHF

v_call: TRBV19
j_call: TRBJ1-1
clone_size: -
d_call: TRBD1
cdr3_nt: TGTGCCAGTAGTATAGTCCCGACAGGGCCTTTGAACACTGAAGCTTTCTTT
cdr3_aa: CASSIVPTGPLNTEAFF

v_call: TRBV30
j_call: TRBJ1-2
clone_size: -
d_call: -
cdr3_nt: TGTGCCTGGAGTCGGAGTGGGGAACACTATGGCTACACCTTC
cdr3_aa: CAWSRSGEHYGYTF

v_call: TRBV9
j_call: TRBJ2-3
clone_size: -
d_call: -
cdr3_nt: TGTGCCAGCAGCCCGAACAACCCCACAGATACGCAGTATTTT
cdr3_aa: CASSPNNPTDTQYF

v_call: TRBV3-1/TRBV3-2
j_call: TRBJ1-1
clone_size: -
d_call: TRBD1
cdr3_nt: TGTGCCAGCAGCCAAGGTAGAAACAGGGGGACGAAAATGAACACTGAAGCTTTCTTT
cdr3_aa: CASSQGRNRGTKMNTEAFF

v_call: TRBV19
j_call: TRBJ2-7
clone_size: -
d_call: TRBD2
cdr3_nt: TGTGCCAGTAGCCCGGCTAGCGGGGACTACGAGCAGTACTTC
cdr3_aa: CASSPASGDYEQYF

v_call: TRBV3-1/TRBV3-2
j_call: TRBJ2-7
clone_size: -
d_call: -
cdr3_nt: TGTGCCAGCAGCCAAGAGTCGGGGCAGTCCTACGAGCAGTACTTC
cdr3_aa: CASSQESGQSYEQYF

v_call: TRBV27
j_call: TRBJ1-5
clone_size: few
d_call: -
cdr3_nt: TGTGCCAGCAGAATGATAGCGGGCAATCAGCCCCAGCATTTT
cdr3_aa: CASRMIAGNQPQHF

v_call: TRBV27
j_call: TRBJ2-3
clone_size: -
d_call: TRBD1
cdr3_nt: TGTGCCAGCAGTTTACGCAGGGGGCGAGGGGATACGCAGTATTTT
cdr3_aa: CASSLRRGRGDTQYF

v_call: TRBV20-1
j_call: TRBJ1-5
clone_size: -
d_call: -
cdr3_nt: TGCAGTGCTAGTGTAAGTCATCGGCTTGGTCAGCCCCAGCATTTT
cdr3_aa: CSASVSHRLGQPQHF

v_call: TRBV3-1/TRBV3-2
j_call: TRBJ1-1
clone_size: -
d_call: -
cdr3_nt: TGTGCCAGCAGCCAAGAGTTCGGCCGGGGGGCTTTCTTT
cdr3_aa: CASSQEFGRGAFF

v_call: TRBV5-6
j_call: TRBJ2-4
clone_size: -
d_call: -
cdr3_nt: TGTGCCAGCAGCTTGGTTACCTCTCCTCGGGACATTCAGTACTTC
cdr3_aa: CASSLVTSPRDIQYF

v_call: TRBV27
j_call: TRBJ1-3
clone_size: -
d_call: -
cdr3_nt: TGTGCCAGCAGTTCCCTAGAAGCCGGAAACACCATATATTTT
cdr3_aa: CASSSLEAGNTIYF

v_call: TRBV7-2
j_call: TRBJ2-5
clone_size: -
d_call: -
cdr3_nt: TGTGCCAGCAGCTTTAGCGGACAAAGGACCCAGTACTTC
cdr3_aa: CASSFSGQRTQYF

v_call: TRBV6-5
j_call: TRBJ2-7
clone_size: few
d_call: -
cdr3_nt: TGTGCCAGCAGTCGTCGACAGGAGTACGAGCAGTACTTC
cdr3_aa: CASSRRQEYEQYF

v_call: TRBV20-1
j_call: TRBJ2-1
clone_size: -
d_call: -
cdr3_nt: TGCAGTGCTGACAGGAATGAGCAGTTCTTC
cdr3_aa: CSADRNEQFF

v_call: TRBV5-4
j_call: TRBJ1-1
clone_size: -
d_call: -
cdr3_nt: TGTGCCAGCAGCTTTCCGGGGTCGGGTGAAGCTTTCTTT
cdr3_aa: CASSFPGSGEAFF

v_call: TRBV2
j_call: TRBJ2-5
clone_size: -
d_call: TRBD2
cdr3_nt: TGTGCCAGCAGTGGAAGGACTAGCGGTGGCCGAGCGTACTTC
cdr3_aa: CASSGRTSGGRAYF

v_call: TRBV4-1
j_call: TRBJ2-3
clone_size: -
d_call: -
cdr3_nt: TGCGCCAGCAGCCAGCCCGTGATAGATACGCAGTATTTT
cdr3_aa: CASSQPVIDTQYF

v_call: TRBV10-3
j_call: TRBJ2-1
clone_size: -
d_call: TRBD1
cdr3_nt: TGTGCCATCAGTGCAGACAGGGGGCCCTACAATGAGCAGTTCTTC
cdr3_aa: CAISADRGPYNEQFF

v_call: TRBV5-4
j_call: TRBJ1-2
clone_size: -
d_call: TRBD1
cdr3_nt: TGTGCCAGCAGCTTGCAGGGGGCTGACTATGGCTACACCTTC
cdr3_aa: CASSLQGADYGYTF

v_call: TRBV2
j_call: TRBJ2-5
clone_size: -
d_call: TRBD2
cdr3_nt: TGTGCCAGCAGTGACGGGGGGGCCCCAGAGACCCAGTACTTC
cdr3_aa: CASSDGGAPETQYF

v_call: TRBV29-1
j_call: TRBJ2-7
clone_size: -
d_call: -
cdr3_nt: TGCAGCGCCGCAGGGGTACCCTACGAGCAGTACTTC
cdr3_aa: CSAAGVPYEQYF

v_call: TRBV6-1
j_call: TRBJ2-3
clone_size: -
d_call: -
cdr3_nt: TGTGCCAGCAGTGAAACCCTCGGATCGATCGATACGCAGTATTTT
cdr3_aa: CASSETLGSIDTQYF

v_call: TRBV6-5
j_call: TRBJ2-2
clone_size: -
d_call: -
cdr3_nt: TGTGCCAGCACCACGGGTACAGGAATCGGGGAGCTGTTTTTT
cdr3_aa: CASTTGTGIGELFF

v_call: TRBV10-3
j_call: TRBJ2-5
clone_size: medium-sized
d_call: TRBD1
cdr3_nt: TGTGCCATCAGTGAGTTAGCCGGGACAGTCGAAGAGACCCAGTACTTC
cdr3_aa: CAISELAGTVEETQYF

v_call: TRBV27
j_call: TRBJ2-1
clone_size: -
d_call: -
cdr3_nt: TGTGCCAGCAGTTATGCCCGAGGGTCCTACAATGAGCAGTTCTTC
cdr3_aa: CASSYARGSYNEQFF

v_call: TRBV19
j_call: TRBJ2-5
clone_size: -
d_call: TRBD1
cdr3_nt: TGTGCCAGTAGTGTCCCGGGACAGGGGGGAGAGACCCAGTACTTC
cdr3_aa: CASSVPGQGGETQYF

v_call: TRBV9
j_call: TRBJ1-2
clone_size: once
d_call: TRBD1
cdr3_nt: TGTGCCAGCAGCGTGTCCAGGGGGGGCTATGGCTACACCTTC
cdr3_aa: CASSVSRGGYGYTF

v_call: TRBV5-6
j_call: TRBJ1-6
clone_size: few
d_call: TRBD1
cdr3_nt: TGTGCCAGCAGCCTGAGACAGGGGGCGCGGAATTCACCCCTCCACTTT
cdr3_aa: CASSLRQGARNSPLHF